This TCR beta chain was profiled in a study of T cell responses to AZD1222 COVID-19 vaccine. Points from the study as a whole: Receipt of two AZD1222 doses was followed by a rise in Spike-specific TCR breadth and depth.

Trimming took 4 bases from V and 6 from J; bases not matched to a gene: 12. Germline V lookup: CDR1 SGHTS, CDR2 YDEGEE. The CDR3 is made up of 17 amino acids. Method: immunoSEQ multiplex PCR; TCRdb's copy keeps in-frame clones and lacks some. The sample has 150,000 to 200,000 clones, roughly 94% seen once; the top ten hold 1% to 1.5%. Only one count was recorded for this clone. What it recognizes is unknown. The sequence was collected from an adult who received the AZD1222 COVID-19 vaccine. The gene calls are TRBV5-8 and TRBJ2-1; 11 nucleotides align to TRBD2. The sample was peripheral blood, taken 28 days after the second AZD1222 dose. CDR3 nucleotides: TGTGCCAGCAGCATCCGACTTAGCGGGAGGGCCTTCAATGAGCAGTTCTTC. Amino acid sequence: CASSIRLSGRAFNEQFF.